The 26 T cell receptor beta chains listed next were all sequenced from one sample in a study of blood T cell repertoires in COVID-19. Clones were sequenced by immunoSEQ multiplex PCR, and TCRdb holds only the in-frame ones, with some missing. The table has 120,000 or so clones, around 79% seen once; the top ten hold about 2.3%. The sequenced sample consisted of peripheral blood. These receptors originate from a man aged 50 to 60 with acute or convalescent COVID-19.

This chain joins TRBV9 and TRBJ2-1; TRBD2 matches 8 bases. V gave up 0 bases and J gave up 4 bases; unmatched junction bases: 3. There are 15 residues in the CDR3. Germline assignment: CDR1 SGDLS and CDR2 YYNGEE. In DNA form, the CDR3 reads TGTGCCAGCAGCGTAGTAACTAGCGGATACAATGAGCAGTTCTTC. Residues: CASSVVTSGYNEQFF.

J is TRBJ2-1 and V is TRBV6-6, with D perhaps TRBD2 (5 bases). The CDR3 covers 17 residues. Germline assignment: CDR1 MNHNY and CDR2 SVGAGI (reference sequence). Trimming stripped 6 bases from V and 4 bases from J, with 22 bases between. DNA for the CDR3: TGTGCCAGCAGCCGATTACTAGGAGCGATGCTTTACAATGAGCAGTTCTTC. Its translation is CASSRLLGAMLYNEQFF.

The V and J genes are TRBV28 and TRBJ2-3; 10 bases line up with TRBD2. Trimming removed 2 bases from V and 0 bases from J; junction bases left unmatched: 11. Germline V gene data show CDR1 as MDHEN and CDR2 as SYDVKM. The CDR3 covers 19 residues. This CDR3 reads CASSLGLAGEDLSTDTQYF. CDR3 nucleotides: TGTGCCAGCAGTTTAGGGCTAGCGGGGGAAGATTTGAGCACAGATACGCAGTATTTT.

This clone has only one observation. The chain uses TRBV29-1 and TRBJ1-5; weak D call: TRBD1 (5 bases). Trimming removed 5 bases at V and 5 bases at J, with 13 bases between. The CDR3 runs 13 residues. Germline values: CDR1 SQVTM, CDR2 ANQGSEA. The CDR3 is CSVKGQGDQPQHF. DNA for the CDR3: TGCAGCGTTAAGGGTCAGGGCGATCAGCCCCAGCATTTT.

The chain joins TRBV20-1 to TRBJ2-5, with no clear D. Trimming pared 3 bases from V and 2 bases from J, leaving 10 bases between. The CDR3 loop spans 13 amino acids. Germline V gene lookup returns CDR1 DFQATT and CDR2 SNEGSKA (reference sequence). CDR3 sequence: CSASGQVQETQYF. CDR3 DNA sequence: TGCAGTGCTAGTGGGCAGGTGCAAGAGACCCAGTACTTC.

The chain carries TRBV25-1 and TRBJ1-1; tentative D call: TRBD1 (6 bases). Germline V lookup: CDR1 MGHDK, CDR2 SYGVNS. This CDR3 is 12 amino acids long. Trimming pared 5 bases from V and 7 bases from J, leaving 11 bases between. The CDR3 bases are TGTGCCAGCAGTTTACGGACAGATGAAGCTTTCTTT. As protein: CASSLRTDEAFF.

The V gene is TRBV12-5, the J gene TRBJ2-1; D is unresolved. The V gene's germline CDR1 is LGHNT and CDR2 FRNRAP. With 1 base removed from V and 0 bases from J, the gap between germline ends came to 13 bases. The CDR3 has 17 amino acids. As DNA, the CDR3 is TGTGCTAGTGGTTTGGCTGTAGGAGCCAGCTCCTACAATGAGCAGTTCTTC. Amino acid sequence: CASGLAVGASSYNEQFF.

V gene TRBV11-2 combines with J gene TRBJ1-6; TRBD1 aligns across 7 bases. CDR1 is SGHAT, CDR2 FQNNGV, per germline. Trimming at V came to 8 bases and at J to 5 bases, leaving 6 bases not matched to a gene. The length of the CDR3 is 14 residues. CDR3 in amino acids: CASRRTGDNSPLHF. The CDR3 DNA reads as TGTGCCAGCCGGAGGACAGGAGATAATTCACCCCTCCACTTT.

This clone turned up a few times. Other DNA sequences within the sample encode an identical CDR3. CDR3 in amino acids: CASSSTGGVEAFF. CDR3 DNA: TGTGCCAGCAGCTCTACAGGGGGCGTGGAAGCTTTCTTT. The V and J genes are TRBV7-3 and TRBJ1-1, with TRBD1 matching over 9 bases. V was clipped by 4 bases and J by 8 bases; unmatched bases: 5. CDR3 length: 13 amino acids. The V gene's germline CDR1 is SGHTA and CDR2 FQGTGA.

The chain carries TRBV25-1 and TRBJ1-1; possibly TRBD1 for D (5 bases). The germline V and J ends were trimmed by 2 bases and 3 bases, with 10 bases remaining between them. Germline-derived CDR1 and CDR2 are MGHDK and SYGVNS. The CDR3 has 14 amino acids. For the CDR3, the DNA is TGTGCCAGCAGTGAAAGTTCCAGGGACACTGAAGCTTTCTTT. Translated, it gives CASSESSRDTEAFF. The full variable domain, with the rest looked up from reference TRBV25-1 and TRBJ1-1, is EADIYQTPRYLVIGTGKKITLECSQTMGHDKMYWYQQDPGMELHLIHYSYGVNSTEKGDLSSESTVSRIRTEHFPLTLESARPSHTSQYLCASSESSRDTEAFFGQGTRLTVV.

Remarks on this clone: Sequence at one end of the junction differs from germline and may be a read error. This chain joins TRBV18 and TRBJ1-4, with D unresolved. CDR3 length equals 14 residues. CDR1 is KGHSH and CDR2 is LQKENI in the germline V gene. In DNA, the CDR3 is TGTGCCAGCTCACTCCTTCAGGATAATGACAAACTGTTTTTT. It codes for CASSLLQDNDKLFF.

In its sample, this clone was seen a few times. The chain is built from TRBV6-5 and TRBJ2-2; possibly TRBD1 for D (5 bases). The CDR3 runs 15 residues. Germline V lookup: CDR1 MNHEY, CDR2 SVGAGI. Between the trimmed V and J ends, which lost 3 bases and 5 bases, there was a span of 13 bases. The CDR3 region is CASSYGRVSTGELFF. In DNA, the CDR3 is TGTGCCAGCAGTTATGGCAGGGTGTCGACCGGGGAGCTGTTTTTT.

The DNA of the CDR3 is TGCGCCAGCAGCCAAGTACAGGGGGCTGACACTGAAGCTTTCTTT. This gives the protein CASSQVQGADTEAFF. The V and J genes are TRBV4-1 and TRBJ1-1, with 9 bases lining up with TRBD1. This CDR3 has 15 amino acids. After removal of 1 base from V and 3 bases from J, the junction contained 3 bases not matched to a gene. From germline, CDR1 is MGHRA and CDR2 YSYEKL.

The chain has TRBV6-5 and TRBJ1-3; 7 positions agree with TRBD1. Germline V lookup: CDR1 MNHEY, CDR2 SVGAGI. J gave up 7 bases and V 5 bases, and 8 bases lay outside the gene matches. The CDR3 loop spans 14 amino acids. This chain's CDR3 is CASSPTGDSNTIYF. The CDR3 bases are TGTGCCAGCAGTCCCACAGGGGATAGTAACACCATATATTTT.

The chain has TRBV24-1 and TRBJ1-6, with D possibly matching TRBD1 (5 bases). CDR3 length: 14 amino acids. Per germline, CDR1 KGHDR and CDR2 SFDVKD. Trimming shortened V by 2 bases and J by 15 bases, and 16 bases separated the two germline ends. CDR3 in amino acids: CATSDSVTTQGLHF. CDR3 nucleotide sequence: TGTGCCACCAGTGATTCCGTTACCACTCAGGGCCTCCACTTT.

CDR3: CASSSGQGTAEKLFF. The CDR3 DNA sequence: TGTGCCAGCAGCTCCGGACAGGGGACCGCTGAAAAACTGTTTTTT. The J gene is TRBJ1-4, the V gene TRBV7-9; 9 nucleotides align to TRBD1. Germline V lookup: CDR1 SEHNR, CDR2 FQNEAQ (reference sequence). The CDR3 contains 15 residues. V dropped 4 bases and J dropped 7; count of bases not matched to a gene: 7.

This chain links TRBV7-2 with TRBJ1-2; D is possibly TRBD1 (6 bases). Trimming took off 6 bases at V and 1 base at J, with 9 bases between the two ends. The length of the CDR3 is 13 residues. Per germline, CDR1 SGHTA and CDR2 FQGNSA. The CDR3 is CASRRDNNYGYTF. CDR3 DNA sequence: TGTGCCAGCAGGAGGGACAATAACTATGGCTACACCTTC.

The chain carries TRBV28 and TRBJ1-2, with D possibly TRBD1 on 6 matching bases. The V end was cut by 2 bases, the J end by 4 bases, with 11 bases between. This CDR3 is built from 14 residues. Germline V gives CDR1 MDHEN, CDR2 SYDVKM. The CDR3 spells CASSLIQGSYGYTF. CDR3 DNA sequence: TGTGCCAGCAGTTTAATCCAGGGGAGCTATGGCTACACCTTC.

This CDR3 reads CAWTGNSGNTIYF. In DNA, the CDR3 is TGTGCCTGGACAGGAAACTCTGGAAACACCATATATTTT. This chain connects TRBV30 to TRBJ1-3; D gene unclear. CDR3 length: 13 amino acids. V lost 4 bases and J 0 bases, leaving 7 bases between the germline ends. Germline V gives CDR1 GTSNPN, CDR2 SVGIG (reference sequence).

The rearrangement uses TRBV7-6 and TRBJ2-5, with D tentatively TRBD1 (6 bases). With 4 bases removed from V and 4 bases from J, the gap between germline ends came to 13 bases. The CDR3 contains 14 residues. Germline lookup yields CDR1 SGHVS and CDR2 FNYEAQ. CDR3 bases: TGTGCCAGCAGCTCCGGACAGATCGGAGAGACCCAGTACTTC. Protein sequence: CASSSGQIGETQYF.

CDR3 sequence (DNA): TGTGCCAGCAGGAAACAGGGAGACACTGAAGCTTTCTTT. Translating gives CASRKQGDTEAFF. The rearrangement joins TRBV6-5 to TRBJ1-1, with D maybe TRBD1 (6 bases). CDR3 length equals 13 residues. The V gene lost 6 bases and the J gene lost 3 bases, with 11 bases spanning the gap. Germline CDR1 reads MNHEY; CDR2 reads SVGAGI.

The rearrangement uses TRBV5-8 and TRBJ1-6; D may be TRBD1 (6 bases). CDR1 is SGHTS and CDR2 is YDEGEE in the germline V gene. V was pared by 1 base and J by 7 bases, with 9 bases between. The CDR3 loop spans 14 amino acids. The CDR3 sequence is CASSLWTVNSPLHF. DNA for the CDR3: TGTGCCAGCAGCTTGTGGACAGTGAATTCACCCCTCCACTTT.

The V call is TRBV9, the J call TRBJ1-4; D remains unclear. The germline CDR1 and CDR2 sequences are SGDLS and YYNGEE. This CDR3 is 14 amino acids long. The V end was cut by 6 bases, the J end by 4 bases, with 13 bases between. This CDR3 reads CASTSTRDNEKLFF. The CDR3 coding sequence is TGTGCCAGCACCTCAACTAGGGATAATGAAAAACTGTTTTTT.

The rearrangement joins TRBV5-6 to TRBJ2-3; a possible D gene is TRBD1 (5 bases). Germline values: CDR1 SGHDT, CDR2 YYEEEE. V was pared by 0 bases and J by 5 bases, with 19 bases between. The CDR3 has 17 amino acids. Written as DNA, the CDR3 is TGTGCCAGCAGCTTGGAGTTCCCAGGGTATGGTGGAGATACGCAGTATTTT. Amino acid sequence: CASSLEFPGYGGDTQYF.

The chain has TRBV2 and TRBJ2-7; the match to TRBD2 covers 9 bases. After removal of 2 bases from V and 3 bases from J, the junction contained 5 bases not matched to a gene. Germline V lookup: CDR1 SNHLY, CDR2 FYNNEI. This CDR3 contains 15 residues. CDR3 in amino acids: CASSEIAGEGYEQYF. For the CDR3, the DNA is TGTGCCAGCAGTGAAATAGCGGGAGAGGGCTACGAGCAGTACTTC. Filled out from reference TRBV2 and TRBJ2-7, the complete variable domain reads EPEVTQTPSHQVTQMGQEVILRCVPISNHLYFYWYRQILGQKVEFLVSFYNNEISEKSEIFDDQFSVERPDGSNFTLKIRSTKLEDSAMYFCASSEIAGEGYEQYFGPGTRLTVT.

The CDR3 reads CASGTVSGNTIYF. The CDR3 DNA reads as TGTGCCAGTGGGACAGTCTCTGGAAACACCATATATTTT. The rearrangement links TRBV19 to TRBJ1-3; the match to TRBD1 covers 7 bases. Germline assignment: CDR1 LNHDA and CDR2 SQIVND (reference sequence). J was trimmed by 0 bases and V by 8 bases; bases with no gene match: 1. This CDR3 comprises 13 residues.